This T cell receptor beta chain was observed in a study of cytomegalovirus exposure and HLA in healthy donors. The V end lost 3 bases, the J end lost 2 bases, and 10 bases lay between the germline ends. The germline V gene encodes CDR1 SGHTA and CDR2 FQGNSA. The CDR3 covers 14 residues. The PCR ran on 60 Vbeta and 13 Jbeta primers. The data were produced by immunoSEQ multiplex PCR, yet TCRdb's version contains in-frame clones alone and is incomplete. In the table there are more than 95,000 clones, roughly 85% of which are singletons. The gene calls are TRBV7-2 and TRBJ1-1, with D perhaps matching TRBD1 (6 bases). Sequencing was performed on PBMCs. The TCR comes from a man aged 60 to 75 in good health and CMV-seropositive. The chain's CDR3 is CASSFPDRNTEAFF. The DNA for the CDR3 is TGTGCCAGCAGCTTCCCGGACAGAAACACTGAAGCTTTCTTT.